This T cell receptor (beta chain) was documented in a study of blood T cell repertoires in COVID-19. For the study at large: T cells, B-cell-depleted T cells, or PBMCs supplied cDNA or gDNA.

Assay: immunoSEQ multiplex PCR; the TCRdb copy retains only in-frame clones and omits some. The sample includes around 200,000 clones, more than 75% of them seen just once. From germline, CDR1 is MNHEY and CDR2 SMNVEV (reference sequence). V lost 6 bases and J lost 0, with 9 bases in between. This CDR3 comprises 14 residues. This clone was observed a few times. V usage is TRBV27 and J usage is TRBJ1-5, with D possibly being TRBD1 (6 bases). Sample: peripheral blood. The clonotype originates from a man aged 55-75 years who had recovered from COVID-19. Here the CDR3 DNA reads TGTGCCAGCAGCAAACAGGGTAGCAATCAGCCCCAGCATTTT. It is translated as CASSKQGSNQPQHF.